This T cell receptor beta chain was obtained from a study of immune reconstitution after stem cell transplant in scleroderma (dated by TCRdb to 2015 to 2018). Receptor amplification or capture employed RT-PCR. Data came from an Illumina MiSeq. Using fastp at Q25 and MiXCR, TCRdb reprocessed the public reads and kept productive beta chains. Records with the same CDR3 protein are collapsed into one entry carrying the most frequent genes and DNA. The sample records about 2,000 distinct CDR3 sequences, about 16% of which are singletons. The leading ten clones occupy 30% to 40% of the sample. This clonotype was picked up a small number of times. There is no known antigen for this receptor. No base-level quality is on record; no much larger clone is a single base apart. The CDR3 covers 16 residues, taking in both the cysteine and the phenylalanine. CDR3 DNA only is kept here, 48 bases in frame from base 1. The germline V gene (reference sequence) sets CDR1 to DFQATT and CDR2 to SNEGSKA. V is cut back by 5 bases and J by 9 bases, with 17 bases in the junction unmatched.

Recombination joined TRBV20-1 with TRBJ2-1, and 9 junction bases match TRBD2. The clonotype was recovered from a female donor with systemic sclerosis. The specimen was collected before or after autologous hematopoietic stem cell transplantation (not recorded which). The nucleotide sequence is TGCAGTGCTTCTGGCGGGGGGGCTTTAGCGTCGCGTGAGCAGTTCTTC. This yields the protein CSASGGGALASREQFF.